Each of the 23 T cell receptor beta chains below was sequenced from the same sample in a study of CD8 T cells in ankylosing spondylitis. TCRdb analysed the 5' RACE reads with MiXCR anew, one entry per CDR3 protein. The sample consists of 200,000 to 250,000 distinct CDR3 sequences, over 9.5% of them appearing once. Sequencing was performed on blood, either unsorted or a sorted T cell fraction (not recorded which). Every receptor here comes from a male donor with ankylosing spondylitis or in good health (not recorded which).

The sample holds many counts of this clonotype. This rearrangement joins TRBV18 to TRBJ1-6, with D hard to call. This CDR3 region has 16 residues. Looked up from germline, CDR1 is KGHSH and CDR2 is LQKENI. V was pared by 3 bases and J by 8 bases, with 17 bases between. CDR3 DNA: TGTGCCAGCTCACCTCTAGTCGCGAGATCACATTCACCCCTCCACTTT. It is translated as CASSPLVARSHSPLHF.

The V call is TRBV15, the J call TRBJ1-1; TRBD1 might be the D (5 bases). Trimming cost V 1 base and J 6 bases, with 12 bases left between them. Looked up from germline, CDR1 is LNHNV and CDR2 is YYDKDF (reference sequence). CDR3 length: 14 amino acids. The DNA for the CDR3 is TGTGCCACCAGCAGAGCGGGGCCGGGGGCTGAAGCTTTCTTT. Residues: CATSRAGPGAEAFF.

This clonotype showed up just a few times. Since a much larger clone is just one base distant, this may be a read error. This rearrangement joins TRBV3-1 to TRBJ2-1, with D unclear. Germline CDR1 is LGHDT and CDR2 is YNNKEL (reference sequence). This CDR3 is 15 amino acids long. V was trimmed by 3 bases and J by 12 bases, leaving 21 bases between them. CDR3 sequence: CASSHLPGTGAGQFF. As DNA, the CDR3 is TGTGCCAGCAGCCACCTACCGGGCACCGGCGCAGGGCAGTTCTTC.

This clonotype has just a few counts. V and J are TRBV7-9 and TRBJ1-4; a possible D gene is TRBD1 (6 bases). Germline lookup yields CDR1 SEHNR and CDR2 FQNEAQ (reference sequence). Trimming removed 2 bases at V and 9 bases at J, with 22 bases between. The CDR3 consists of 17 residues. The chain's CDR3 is CASSLMGLGTRPQKLFF. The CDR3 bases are TGTGCCAGCAGCTTAATGGGTCTAGGGACAAGGCCCCAAAAACTGTTTTTT.

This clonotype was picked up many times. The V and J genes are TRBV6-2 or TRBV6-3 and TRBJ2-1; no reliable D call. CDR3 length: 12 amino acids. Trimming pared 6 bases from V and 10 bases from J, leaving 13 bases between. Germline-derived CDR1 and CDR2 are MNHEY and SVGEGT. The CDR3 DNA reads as TGTGCCAGCAGCCGCGTTGTCTCCGAGCAGTTCTTC. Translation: CASSRVVSEQFF.

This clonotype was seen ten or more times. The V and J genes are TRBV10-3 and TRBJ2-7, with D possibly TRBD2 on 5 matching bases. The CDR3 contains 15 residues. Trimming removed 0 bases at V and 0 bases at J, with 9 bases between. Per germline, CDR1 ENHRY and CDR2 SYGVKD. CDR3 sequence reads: CAISESEVFSYEQYF. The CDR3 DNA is TGTGCCATCAGTGAGTCGGAGGTCTTCTCCTACGAGCAGTACTTC.

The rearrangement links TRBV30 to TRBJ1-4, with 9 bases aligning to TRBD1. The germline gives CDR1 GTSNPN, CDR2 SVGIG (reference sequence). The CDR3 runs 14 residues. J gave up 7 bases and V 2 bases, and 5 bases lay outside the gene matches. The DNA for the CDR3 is TGTGCCTGGAGTTCGGGACAGGGCGTTGAAAAACTGTTTTTT. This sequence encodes CAWSSGQGVEKLFF.

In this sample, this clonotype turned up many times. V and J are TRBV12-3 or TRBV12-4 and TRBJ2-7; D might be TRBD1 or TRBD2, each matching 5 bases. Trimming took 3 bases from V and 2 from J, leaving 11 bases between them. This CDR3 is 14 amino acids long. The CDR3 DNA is TGTGCCAGCAGTTTGGGGGACGGGGCCTACGAGCAGTACTTC. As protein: CASSLGDGAYEQYF.

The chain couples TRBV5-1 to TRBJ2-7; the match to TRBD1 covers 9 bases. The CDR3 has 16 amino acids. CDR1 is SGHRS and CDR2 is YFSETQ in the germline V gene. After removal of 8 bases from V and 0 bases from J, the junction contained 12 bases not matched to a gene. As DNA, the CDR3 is TGCGCCAGTTTCCCGGGACAGGGAGTGGCCTCCTACGAGCAGTACTTC. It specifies CASFPGQGVASYEQYF. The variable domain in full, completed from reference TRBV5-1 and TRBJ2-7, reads KAGVTQTPRYLIKTRGQQVTLSCSPISGHRSVSWYQQTPGQGLQFLFEYFSETQRNKGNFPGRFSGRQFSNSRSEMNVSTLELGDSALYLCASFPGQGVASYEQYFGPGTRLTVT.

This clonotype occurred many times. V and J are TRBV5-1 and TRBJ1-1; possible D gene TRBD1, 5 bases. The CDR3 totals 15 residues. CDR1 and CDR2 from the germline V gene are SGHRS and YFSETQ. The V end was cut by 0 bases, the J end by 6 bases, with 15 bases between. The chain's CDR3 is CASSLVGTGRPEAFF. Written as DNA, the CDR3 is TGCGCCAGCAGCTTGGTCGGGACGGGGAGACCTGAAGCTTTCTTT.

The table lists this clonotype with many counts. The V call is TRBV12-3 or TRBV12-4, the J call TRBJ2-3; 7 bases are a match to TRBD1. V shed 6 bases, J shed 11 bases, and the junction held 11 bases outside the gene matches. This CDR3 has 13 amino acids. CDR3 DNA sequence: TGTGCCAGCAGAATATCTGGACAGGTCGGGCAGTATTTT. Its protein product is CASRISGQVGQYF.

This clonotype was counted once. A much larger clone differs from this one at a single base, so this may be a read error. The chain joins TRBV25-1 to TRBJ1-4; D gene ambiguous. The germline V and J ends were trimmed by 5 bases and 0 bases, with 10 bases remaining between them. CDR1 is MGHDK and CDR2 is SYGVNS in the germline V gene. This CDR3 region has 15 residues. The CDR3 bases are TGTGCCAGCAGTCGGGCCTCCACAACTAATGAAAAACTGTTTTTT. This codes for CASSRASTTNEKLFF.

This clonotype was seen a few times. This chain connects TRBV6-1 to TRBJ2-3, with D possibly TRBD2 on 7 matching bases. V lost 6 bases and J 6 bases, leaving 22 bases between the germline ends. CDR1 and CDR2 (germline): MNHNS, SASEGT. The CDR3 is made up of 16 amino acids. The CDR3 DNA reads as TGTGCCAGCAGCCCAGGGGCGGGACTATTGAGGGATACGCAGTATTTT. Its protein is CASSPGAGLLRDTQYF.

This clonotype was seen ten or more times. The CDR3 bases are TGCAGTGCTCGGGACAAGGAGTACGGGGCCAACGTCCTGACTTTC. Its translation: CSARDKEYGANVLTF. J is TRBJ2-6 and V is TRBV20-1; maybe TRBD1 (6 bases). The CDR3 spans 15 residues. The V gene lost 5 bases and the J gene lost 4 bases, with 15 bases spanning the gap. Germline V gives CDR1 DFQATT, CDR2 SNEGSKA (reference sequence).

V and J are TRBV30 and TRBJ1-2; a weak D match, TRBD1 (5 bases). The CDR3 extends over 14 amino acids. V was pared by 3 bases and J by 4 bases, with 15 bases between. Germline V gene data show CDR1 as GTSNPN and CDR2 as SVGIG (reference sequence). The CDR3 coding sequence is TGTGCCTGGAGCCCAGGGAGGATAGTCTATGGCTACACCTTC. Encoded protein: CAWSPGRIVYGYTF. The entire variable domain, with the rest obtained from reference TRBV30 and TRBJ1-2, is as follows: SQTIHQWPATLVQPVGSPLSLECTVEGTSNPNLYWYRQAAGRGLQLLFYSVGIGQISSEVPQNLSASRPQDRQFILSSKKLLLSDSGFYLCAWSPGRIVYGYTFGSGTRLTVV.

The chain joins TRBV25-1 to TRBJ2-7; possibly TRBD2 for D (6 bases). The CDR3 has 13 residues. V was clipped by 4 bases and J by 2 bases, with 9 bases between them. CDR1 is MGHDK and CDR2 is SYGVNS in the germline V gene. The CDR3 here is CASSAGGAYEQYF. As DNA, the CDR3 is TGTGCCAGCAGTGCCGGGGGAGCCTACGAGCAGTACTTC.

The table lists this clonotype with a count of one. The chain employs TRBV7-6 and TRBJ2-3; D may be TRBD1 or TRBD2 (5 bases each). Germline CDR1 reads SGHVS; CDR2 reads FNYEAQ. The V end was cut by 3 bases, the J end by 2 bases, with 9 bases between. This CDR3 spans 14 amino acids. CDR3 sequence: CASSFTGTTDTQYF. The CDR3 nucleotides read TGTGCCAGCAGCTTTACGGGGACCACAGATACGCAGTATTTT.

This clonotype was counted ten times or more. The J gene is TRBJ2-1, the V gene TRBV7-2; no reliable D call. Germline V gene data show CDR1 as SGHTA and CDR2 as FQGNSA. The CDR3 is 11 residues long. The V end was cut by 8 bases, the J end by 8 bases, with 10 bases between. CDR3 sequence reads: CASQQFDEQFF. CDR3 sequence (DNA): TGTGCCAGCCAACAGTTCGATGAGCAGTTCTTC.

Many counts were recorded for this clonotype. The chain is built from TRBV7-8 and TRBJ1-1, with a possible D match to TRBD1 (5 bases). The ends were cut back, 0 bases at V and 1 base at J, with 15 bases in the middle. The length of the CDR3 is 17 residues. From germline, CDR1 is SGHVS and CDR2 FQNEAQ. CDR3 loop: CASSLAGLWQGNTEAFF. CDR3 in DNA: TGTGCCAGCAGCTTAGCTGGGTTATGGCAGGGGAACACTGAAGCTTTCTTT.

The CDR3 region is CASSLAGGWNTEAFF. DNA of the CDR3: TGTGCCAGCAGCCTTGCGGGTGGGTGGAACACTGAAGCTTTCTTT. V and J are TRBV5-4 and TRBJ1-1; D is uncertain. The V end lost 4 bases, the J end lost 1 base, and 14 bases lay between the germline ends. Germline V gene sequence: CDR1 SGHNT, CDR2 YYREEE (reference sequence). This CDR3 is built from 15 residues.

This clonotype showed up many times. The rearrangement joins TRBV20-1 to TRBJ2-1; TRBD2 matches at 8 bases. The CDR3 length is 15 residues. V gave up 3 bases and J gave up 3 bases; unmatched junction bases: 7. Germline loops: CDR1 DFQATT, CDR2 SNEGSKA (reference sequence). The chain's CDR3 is CSASTAGGFYNEQFF. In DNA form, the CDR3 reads TGCAGTGCTAGCACCGCGGGGGGATTCTACAATGAGCAGTTCTTC.

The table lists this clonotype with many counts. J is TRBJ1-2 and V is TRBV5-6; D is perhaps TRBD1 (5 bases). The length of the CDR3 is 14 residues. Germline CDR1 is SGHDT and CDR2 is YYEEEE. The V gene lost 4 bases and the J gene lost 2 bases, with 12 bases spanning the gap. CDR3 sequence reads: CASSLGPANYGYTF. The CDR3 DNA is TGTGCCAGCAGCCTGGGACCGGCCAACTATGGCTACACCTTC.

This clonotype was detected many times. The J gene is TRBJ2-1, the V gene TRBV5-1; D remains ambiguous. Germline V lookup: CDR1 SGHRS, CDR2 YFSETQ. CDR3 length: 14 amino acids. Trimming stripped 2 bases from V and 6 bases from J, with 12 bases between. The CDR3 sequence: CASSFAYRVNEQFF. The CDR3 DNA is TGCGCCAGCAGCTTTGCGTACCGAGTCAATGAGCAGTTCTTC.